This TCR beta chain originates from a study of blood T cell repertoires in COVID-19. About the study: From the United States, Italy and Spain came samples of acute and convalescent COVID-19.

Per the study methods: The authors estimated nucleated cell counts from reference gene primer amplification. The repertoire was sequenced with immunoSEQ multiplex PCR; TCRdb's copy has only in-frame clones and lacks some. V and J calls and clone size follow that table, whereas D and trimming were derived from the DNA. The sample shows roughly 97,000 clones, around nine tenths of them seen only once. This CDR3 is 13 amino acids long. Losses at the gene ends were 8 bases for V and 6 bases for J; bases not matched to a gene: 8. Germline V gives CDR1 MNHEY, CDR2 SVGAGI. The specimen sequenced was peripheral blood. The source of this sequence is a man aged 60 to 69 with acute or convalescent COVID-19. The chain combines TRBV6-5 with TRBJ1-1; TRBD1 matches at 8 bases. CDR3 nucleotide sequence: TGTGCCAGCTTAACCGGGACAGGAGCTGAAGCTTTCTTT. Translating gives CASLTGTGAEAFF.